This T cell receptor (beta chain) comes out of a study of T cell repertoires in cytomegalovirus infection. CDR3 length equals 14 residues. CDR1 and CDR2 from the germline V gene are LNHDA and SQIVND (reference sequence). The ends were cut back, 5 bases at V and 2 bases at J, with 12 bases in the middle. This clonotype was seen more than once but under ten times. Antigen specificity is unknown. TCRdb re-called the reads through MiXCR, storing one row per CDR3 protein. This sample has approximately 500,000 distinct CDR3 sequences, with 30% to 40% found just once. This receptor was identified in a human donor in good health (CMV status not recorded). Some clones in this sample may be carry-over from other donors' samples. The material sequenced was cultured PBMCs, taken from culture after CMV antigen stimulation. The V gene is TRBV19, the J gene TRBJ1-1; D may be TRBD1 (6 bases). CDR3 region: CASSYRQANTEAFF. The CDR3 coding sequence is TGTGCCAGTAGTTACCGACAGGCTAACACTGAAGCTTTCTTT.